The next 21 T cell receptor beta chains were all read from a single sample in a study of T cells in Graves' hyperthyroidism and ophthalmopathy. What was amplified from RNA transcripts were TCR beta CDR3 regions. The TCR CDR3 was amplified in a first-round RT-PCR using the HTBI primer set. TCRdb itself ran the multiplex PCR reads through MiXCR, one entry per CDR3 protein. The sample records 400,000 or so distinct CDR3 sequences, around 13% being singletons. Sequencing was performed on blood. These receptor sequences come from a woman aged 25-40 years with Graves' ophthalmopathy.

This clonotype was found many times. The chain employs TRBV18 and TRBJ1-5; perhaps TRBD1 as D (6 bases). Trimming cost V 6 bases and J 7 bases, with 16 bases left between them. This CDR3 has 14 amino acids. Germline V lookup: CDR1 KGHSH, CDR2 LQKENI. CDR3 bases: TGTGCCAGCTCCCAAGGGGGGGACCGGCAGCCCCAGCATTTT. Translating gives CASSQGGDRQPQHF.

This clonotype was seen repeatedly, ten times or more. The chain links TRBV4-2 to TRBJ2-6; no clear D. The V gene lost 0 bases and the J gene lost 0 bases, with 18 bases spanning the gap. The CDR3 has 20 residues. Germline V CDR1 and CDR2: LGHNA, YNFKEQ. In nucleotides, the CDR3 is TGTGCCAGCAGCCAAGATTCCGTCGCTTGGTCTCGCTCTGGGGCCAACGTCCTGACTTTC. Encoded protein: CASSQDSVAWSRSGANVLTF.

This clonotype was detected ten times or more. The chain employs TRBV30 and TRBJ1-5, with D uncertain. This CDR3 contains 15 residues. The germline V gene encodes CDR1 GTSNPN and CDR2 SVGIG (reference sequence). Trimming shortened V by 2 bases and J by 1 base, and 12 bases separated the two germline ends. DNA of the CDR3: TGTGCCTGGAGTAGGCCGGGAGGAAGCAATCAGCCCCAGCATTTT. Translated, it gives CAWSRPGGSNQPQHF.

This clonotype was detected many times. The chain links TRBV30 to TRBJ2-5, with unresolved D. V dropped 3 bases and J dropped 10 bases, with 15 bases sitting between them. Germline CDR1 GTSNPN, CDR2 SVGIG (reference sequence). The CDR3 has 12 residues. The CDR3 nucleotides read TGTGCCTGGAGACTATCTAGGCCTTACCAGTACTTC. Translated: CAWRLSRPYQYF. The full variable domain, its missing parts supplied by reference TRBV30 and TRBJ2-5, is SQTIHQWPATLVQPVGSPLSLECTVEGTSNPNLYWYRQAAGRGLQLLFYSVGIGQISSEVPQNLSASRPQDRQFILSSKKLLLSDSGFYLCAWRLSRPYQYFGPGTRLLVL.

This clonotype was seen more than once but under ten times. This rearrangement joins TRBV6-4 to TRBJ2-1; 8 positions match TRBD2. V dropped 0 bases and J dropped 4; count of bases not matched to a gene: 2. Germline values: CDR1 MRHNA, CDR2 SNTAGT. The CDR3 spans 15 residues. The CDR3 DNA reads as TGTGCCAGCAGTGACTCCGGGGGGGAATACAATGAGCAGTTCTTC. Translated, it gives CASSDSGGEYNEQFF.

The chain joins TRBV9 to TRBJ2-1, with 9 bases matching TRBD2. The CDR3 contains 16 residues. Germline V gene data show CDR1 as SGDLS and CDR2 as YYNGEE. Trimming at V came to 0 bases and at J to 2 bases, leaving 3 bases not matched to a gene. Written as DNA, the CDR3 is TGTGCCAGCAGCGTAGTTGCGGGGGGGCCCTACAATGAGCAGTTCTTC. Residues: CASSVVAGGPYNEQFF.

This clonotype has at least ten counts. This chain links TRBV6-2 or TRBV6-3 with TRBJ2-7; D possibly corresponds to TRBD1 (5 bases). V was trimmed by 5 bases and J by 6 bases, leaving 14 bases between them. The CDR3 consists of 13 residues. Germline V gene sequence: CDR1 MNHEY, CDR2 SVGEGT. The CDR3 here is CASSQGQLSEQYF. The CDR3, as DNA: TGTGCCAGCAGTCAGGGCCAACTCTCCGAGCAGTACTTC.

This clonotype was observed many times. This chain joins TRBV11-2 and TRBJ2-2, with D unclear. CDR1 SGHAT and CDR2 FQNNGV come from the germline V gene. The CDR3 is 15 residues long. Trimming removed 4 bases from V and 1 base from J, with 10 bases in between. CDR3 nucleotide sequence: TGTGCCAGCAGCTCGGTGGGCGGGAACACCGGGGAGCTGTTTTTT. Its protein product is CASSSVGGNTGELFF.

In this sample, this clonotype turned up many times. The chain joins TRBV15 to TRBJ2-3; tentatively, D is TRBD2 (5 bases). The CDR3 is 15 amino acids. Trimming left V 4 bases short and J 0 bases short, with 11 bases between. From germline, CDR1 is LNHNV and CDR2 YYDKDF (reference sequence). In nucleotides, the CDR3 is TGTGCCACCAGCAAGCGGCGGTCTAGCACAGATACGCAGTATTTT. Translating it yields CATSKRRSSTDTQYF. Variable domain in full (rest from reference TRBV15 and TRBJ2-3): DAMVIQNPRYQVTQFGKPVTLSCSQTLNHNVMYWYQQKSSQAPKLLFHYYDKDFNNEADTPDNFQSRRPNTSFCFLDIRSPGLGDTAMYLCATSKRRSSTDTQYFGPGTRLTVL.

This clonotype occurred many times. The chain has TRBV11-2 and TRBJ1-3, with a possible D match to TRBD1 (6 bases). This CDR3 region has 15 residues. Germline-derived CDR1 and CDR2 are SGHAT and FQNNGV. The germline V and J ends were trimmed by 7 bases and 4 bases, with 17 bases remaining between them. CDR3 protein: CASNPTGAGGNTIYF. CDR3 nucleotide sequence: TGTGCCAGCAACCCTACGGGGGCAGGGGGAAACACCATATATTTT.

This clonotype was counted many times. The chain employs TRBV13 and TRBJ2-7, with D tentatively TRBD1 or TRBD2 (6 bases each). Germline-derived CDR1 and CDR2 are PRHDT and FYEKMQ (reference sequence). The CDR3 runs 13 residues. V was pared by 5 bases and J by 5 bases, with 13 bases between. CDR3 coding DNA: TGTGCCAGCAGCGTCGGGGGCTCTAACGAGCAGTACTTC. This gives the protein CASSVGGSNEQYF.

This clonotype has a count of ten or more. The rearrangement joins TRBV20-1 to TRBJ2-7; D tentatively reads TRBD1 or TRBD2 (5 bases each). V was shortened by 5 bases and J by 8 bases, with 10 bases between the two germline ends. The V gene's germline CDR1 is DFQATT and CDR2 SNEGSKA (reference sequence). There are 10 residues in the CDR3. The chain's CDR3 is CSAWDGKQYF. The CDR3 nucleotides are TGCAGTGCTTGGGACGGTAAGCAGTACTTC.

This clonotype was picked up many times. J is TRBJ2-5 and V is TRBV6-5; 7 nucleotides match TRBD2. The CDR3 is 14 amino acids. CDR1 is MNHEY, CDR2 SVGAGI, per germline. V lost 2 bases to trimming and J lost 5 bases; unmatched junction nucleotides: 5. The CDR3 protein is CASSYPTGGETQYF. The CDR3 DNA reads as TGTGCCAGCAGTTACCCCACCGGGGGGGAGACCCAGTACTTC.

This sequence joins TRBV11-1 and TRBJ1-1; 9 bases map to TRBD1. The germline V gene has CDR1 SGHAT and CDR2 FQDESV (reference sequence). Germline trimming cut 4 bases from V and 5 bases from J; bases unmatched to any gene: 14. The CDR3 has 17 amino acids. The CDR3 reads CASSSRLPTGGRTEAFF. CDR3 nucleotide sequence: TGTGCCAGCAGCTCGCGCCTCCCGACAGGGGGTCGAACTGAAGCTTTCTTT. The whole variable domain, filled in from reference TRBV11-1 and TRBJ1-1, reads EAEVAQSPRYKITEKSQAVAFWCDPISGHATLYWYRQILGQGPELLVQFQDESVVDDSQLPKDRFSAERLKGVDSTLKIQPAELGDSAMYLCASSSRLPTGGRTEAFFGQGTRLTVV.

This clonotype was recorded a few times. The CDR3 coding sequence is TGCAGCTCCCAGGGTACATACGAGCAGTACTTC. Its translation: CSSQGTYEQYF. J is TRBJ2-7 and V is TRBV29-1; D may be TRBD1 (5 bases). The germline CDR1 and CDR2 sequences are SQVTM and ANQGSEA. The CDR3 spans 11 residues. V lost 8 bases, J lost 4 bases, and 12 bases lay in between.

The chain recombines TRBV16 with TRBJ1-5; tentatively, D is TRBD1 (5 bases). Germline V CDR1 and CDR2: KGHSY, FQNENV. The ends were cut back, 4 bases at V and 7 bases at J, with 14 bases in the middle. The CDR3 has 14 residues. CDR3 region: CASSPGRVGQPQHF. The CDR3 DNA is TGTGCCAGCAGCCCCGGCAGGGTCGGGCAGCCCCAGCATTTT.

This clonotype was detected only a few times. This chain links TRBV28 with TRBJ1-3; D gene unclear. This CDR3 is built from 14 residues. Trimming cost V 8 bases and J 5 bases, with 16 bases left between them. CDR1 and CDR2 from the germline V gene are MDHEN and SYDVKM. The CDR3: CASLDSNSRNTIYF. As DNA, the CDR3 is TGTGCCAGCTTGGATTCGAATTCTCGAAACACCATATATTTT.

Turning to this clonotype: This may be a read error: a much more frequent sequence differs by one nucleotide. This chain connects TRBV6-5 to TRBJ2-6; D assignment may be TRBD1 or TRBD2 (5 bases each). The CDR3 is 15 amino acids. The germline V gene encodes CDR1 MNHEY and CDR2 SVGAGI. This chain's CDR3 is CASSLGTPGADVLTF. CDR3 bases: TGTGCCAGCAGTTTGGGGACCCCTGGGGCCGACGTCCTGACTTTC.

This clonotype was counted many times. The chain recombines TRBV27 with TRBJ2-2, with unresolved D. The CDR3 has 14 residues. Germline V CDR1 and CDR2: MNHEY, SMNVEV (reference sequence). The V gene lost 1 base and the J gene lost 7 bases, with 10 bases spanning the gap. The CDR3 DNA is TGTGCCAGCAGTTTATGGGTAATGGGCGGGGAGCTGTTTTTT. Translating it yields CASSLWVMGGELFF.

The sample holds many counts of this clonotype. The DNA for the CDR3 is TGTGCCAGCAGCCAGCTAGGTCCCTACGAGCAGTACTTC. Its protein is CASSQLGPYEQYF. The chain joins TRBV12-3 or TRBV12-4 to TRBJ2-7; D is uncertain. This CDR3 region has 13 residues. Trimming cost V 6 bases and J 2 bases, with 11 bases left between them.

This clonotype was counted only a few times. The chain combines TRBV24-1 with TRBJ1-5, with D hard to call. Trimming left V 2 bases short and J 7 bases short, with 5 bases between. Germline assignment: CDR1 KGHDR and CDR2 SFDVKD. The length of the CDR3 is 12 residues. CDR3 region: CATSDYGQPQHF. The CDR3 nucleotides read TGTGCCACCAGTGATTATGGGCAGCCCCAGCATTTT.